The source of this TCR beta chain is a study of kidney transplant recipient with SARS-CoV-2 infection. The CDR3 spans 18 residues. V was clipped by 3 bases and J by 5 bases; unmatched bases: 8. Germline loops: CDR1 LNHDA, CDR2 SQIVND (reference sequence). This clonotype appeared a few times. TCRdb re-called the reads with MiXCR, one entry per CDR3 protein. Seen here are 200,000 to 250,000 distinct CDR3 sequences, about 30% observed once, and the top ten hold less than 8.5%. The chain has TRBV19 and TRBJ2-2; 14 bases agree with TRBD2. This TCR derives from a young adult male patient who had COVID-19 and was a kidney transplant recipient. Some T cells could come from the graft donor. The sequenced sample was a blood sample, obtained at baseline and between days 110 and 120 from a kidney transplant recipient. The CDR3 is CASSMPGGLAGDTGELFF. The CDR3 bases are TGTGCCAGTAGTATGCCGGGGGGACTAGCGGGAGATACCGGGGAGCTGTTTTTT.